This T cell receptor beta chain was recorded in a study of CD8+CD57+ T cells in acquired aplastic anemia. Study background: Quantities of DNA derived from sorted CD4+ and CD8+ cells averaged around 3 ug. There were some 11 million reads, on average, for CD4+ cells from healthy donors.

Study-level points and caveats: Patients and controls were found to share fewer than 35 CD8+ CDR3 sequences. Controls did not differ significantly from patients in CD8+ Simpson's diversity.

Trimming pared 0 bases from V and 0 bases from J, leaving 5 bases between. The CDR3 has 14 residues. Germline-derived CDR1 and CDR2 are ENHRY and SYGVKD. Genomic DNA, the template, was used for profiling of the TCR beta VDJ and CDR3. Each CDR3 protein is one row after TCRdb ran MiXCR on the reads. This table holds roughly 38,000 distinct CDR3 sequences, around 80% found once. With respect to this clonotype: Its target is not known.

J is TRBJ1-1 and V is TRBV10-3; D call uncertain. The sequenced material came from sorted CD4+, CD8+, or CD8+CD57+ T cells (not recorded which) from PBMCs. The source of this sequence is a human donor in good health, serving as a control. In nucleotides, the CDR3 is TGTGCCATCAGTGAGTCCGGCGTGAACACTGAAGCTTTCTTT. Translated: CAISESGVNTEAFF.